This TCR beta chain originates from a study of blood T cells in healthy people across ages. A sample-barcoded 5' primer and a J-beta primer mix were used in a second PCR of roughly 7 to 11 cycles. TCRdb fed the 5' RACE reads into MiXCR, producing one record per CDR3 protein. Among around 1.5 million distinct CDR3 sequences listed, around 39% were seen once. The sequence was collected from a woman between 18 and 29 years old in good health. Material for sequencing was blood.

The CDR3 reads CSAPLRGNNQPQHF. The CDR3 DNA is TGCAGTGCCCCTCTGCGGGGCAACAATCAGCCCCAGCATTTT. V and J are TRBV20-1 and TRBJ1-5, with TRBD1 as a possible D gene (5 bases). Germline V gives CDR1 DFQATT, CDR2 SNEGSKA (reference sequence). The CDR3 covers 14 residues. V was trimmed by 6 bases and J by 3 bases, leaving 15 bases between them.